This T cell receptor (beta chain) was sequenced during a study of monozygotic twins with inflammatory bowel disease. One entry per CDR3 protein, without DNA, is what TCRdb gives after re-calling the 5' RACE reads. This table lists around 380,000 distinct CDR3 sequences. Per the germline V gene, CDR1 is DFQATT and CDR2 is SNEGSKA (reference sequence). There are 15 residues in the CDR3. The TCR was taken from a human donor with ulcerative colitis or Crohn's disease, or a healthy co-twin of an affected twin (not recorded which). The sequencing sample was made of blood. This chain joins TRBV20-1 and TRBJ1-5; the TCRdb D gene call, TRBD1, has no DNA to confirm it. The CDR3 sequence: CSARARTAGNQPQHF.